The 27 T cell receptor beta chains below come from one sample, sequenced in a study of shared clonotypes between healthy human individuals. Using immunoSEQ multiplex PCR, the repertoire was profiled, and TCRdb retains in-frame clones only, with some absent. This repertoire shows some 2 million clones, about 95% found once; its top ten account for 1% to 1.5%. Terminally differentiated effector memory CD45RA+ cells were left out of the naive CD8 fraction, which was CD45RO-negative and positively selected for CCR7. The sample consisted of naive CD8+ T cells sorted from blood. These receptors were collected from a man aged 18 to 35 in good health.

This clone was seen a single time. The CDR3 is CASSSRGQANEKLFF. The CDR3 nucleotides read TGTGCCAGCAGCTCCAGGGGGCAGGCGAATGAAAAACTGTTTTTT. The chain recombines TRBV6-5 with TRBJ1-4; 8 bases agree with TRBD1. V shed 6 bases, J shed 5 bases, and the junction held 8 bases outside the gene matches. Germline assignment: CDR1 MNHEY and CDR2 SVGAGI. This CDR3 comprises 15 residues.

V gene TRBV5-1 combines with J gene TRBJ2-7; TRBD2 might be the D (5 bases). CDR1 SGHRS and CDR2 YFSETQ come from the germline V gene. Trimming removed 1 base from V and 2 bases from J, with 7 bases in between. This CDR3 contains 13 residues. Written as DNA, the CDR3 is TGCGCCAGCAGCTTGATGGGAGCCTACGAGCAGTACTTC. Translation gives CASSLMGAYEQYF.

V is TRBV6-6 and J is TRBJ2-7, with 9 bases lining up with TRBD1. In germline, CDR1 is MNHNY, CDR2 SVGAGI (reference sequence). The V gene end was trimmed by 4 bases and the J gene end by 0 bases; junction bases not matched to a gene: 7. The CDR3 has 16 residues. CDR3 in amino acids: CASSFPTGGDSYEQYF. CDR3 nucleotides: TGTGCCAGCAGTTTCCCGACAGGGGGTGACTCCTACGAGCAGTACTTC.

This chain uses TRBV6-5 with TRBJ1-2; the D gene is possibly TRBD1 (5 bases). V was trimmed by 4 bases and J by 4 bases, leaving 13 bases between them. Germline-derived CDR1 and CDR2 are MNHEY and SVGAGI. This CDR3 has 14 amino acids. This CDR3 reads CASSSLDTFYGYTF. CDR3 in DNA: TGTGCCAGCAGTTCCCTGGACACTTTCTATGGCTACACCTTC.

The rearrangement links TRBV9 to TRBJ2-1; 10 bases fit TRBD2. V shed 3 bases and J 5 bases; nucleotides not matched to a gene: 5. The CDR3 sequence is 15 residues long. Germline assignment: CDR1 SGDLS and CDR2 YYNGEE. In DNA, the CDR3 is TGTGCCAGCAGCGCAGGGACTAGCGCCGACAATGAGCAGTTCTTC. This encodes CASSAGTSADNEQFF.

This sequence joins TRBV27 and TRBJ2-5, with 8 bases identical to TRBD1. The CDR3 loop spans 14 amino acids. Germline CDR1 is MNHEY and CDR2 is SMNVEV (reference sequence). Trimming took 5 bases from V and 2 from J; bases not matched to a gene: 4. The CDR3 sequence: CASSPDRVQETQYF. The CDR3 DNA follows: TGTGCCAGCAGTCCGGACAGGGTACAAGAGACCCAGTACTTC.

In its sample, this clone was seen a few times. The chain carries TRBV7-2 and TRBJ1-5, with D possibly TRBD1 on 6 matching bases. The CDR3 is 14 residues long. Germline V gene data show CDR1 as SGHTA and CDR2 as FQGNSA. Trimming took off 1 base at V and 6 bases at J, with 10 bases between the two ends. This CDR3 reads CASSLVGAGQPQHF. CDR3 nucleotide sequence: TGTGCCAGCAGCTTAGTGGGGGCGGGTCAGCCCCAGCATTTT.

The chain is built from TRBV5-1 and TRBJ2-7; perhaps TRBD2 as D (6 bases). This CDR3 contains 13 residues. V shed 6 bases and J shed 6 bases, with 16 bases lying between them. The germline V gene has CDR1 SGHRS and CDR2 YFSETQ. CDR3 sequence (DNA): TGCGCCAGCAAGGAGGAGGGTCTGAGCGAGCAGTACTTC. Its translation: CASKEEGLSEQYF.

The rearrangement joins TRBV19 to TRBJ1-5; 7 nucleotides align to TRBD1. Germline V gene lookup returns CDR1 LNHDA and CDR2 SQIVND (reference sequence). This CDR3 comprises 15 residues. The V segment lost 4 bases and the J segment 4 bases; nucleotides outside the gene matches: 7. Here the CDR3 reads CASSTEDRLNQPQHF. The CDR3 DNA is TGTGCCAGTAGTACCGAGGACAGGCTGAATCAGCCCCAGCATTTT.

The CDR3 region is CATAPPGAFSNQPQHF. The CDR3 bases are TGTGCCACCGCTCCGCCAGGGGCGTTTAGCAATCAGCCCCAGCATTTT. This chain uses TRBV21-1 with TRBJ1-5; the D call of TRBD1 is as the table states it, not checked on the DNA. TRBV21-1 is reported as a pseudogene. This CDR3 region has 16 residues.

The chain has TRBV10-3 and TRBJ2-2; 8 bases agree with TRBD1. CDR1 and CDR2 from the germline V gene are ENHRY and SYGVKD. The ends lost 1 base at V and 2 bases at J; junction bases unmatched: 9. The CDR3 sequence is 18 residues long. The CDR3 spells CAISEWAGGVSNTGELFF. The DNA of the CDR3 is TGTGCCATCAGTGAGTGGGCAGGGGGCGTTAGCAACACCGGGGAGCTGTTTTTT.

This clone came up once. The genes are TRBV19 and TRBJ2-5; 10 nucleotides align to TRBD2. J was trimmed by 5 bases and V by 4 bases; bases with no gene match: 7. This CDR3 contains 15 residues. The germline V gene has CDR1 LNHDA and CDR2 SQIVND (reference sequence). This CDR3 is CASSNQREGLETQYF. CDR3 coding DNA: TGTGCCAGTAGTAACCAGCGGGAGGGATTGGAGACCCAGTACTTC.

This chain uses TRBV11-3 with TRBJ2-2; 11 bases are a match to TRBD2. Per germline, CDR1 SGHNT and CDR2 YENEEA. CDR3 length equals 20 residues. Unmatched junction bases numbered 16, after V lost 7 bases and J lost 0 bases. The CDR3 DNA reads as TGTGCCAGCAACAAAACCGGGACTAGCGGCCAGCTCGCGAACACCGGGGAGCTGTTTTTT. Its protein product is CASNKTGTSGQLANTGELFF.

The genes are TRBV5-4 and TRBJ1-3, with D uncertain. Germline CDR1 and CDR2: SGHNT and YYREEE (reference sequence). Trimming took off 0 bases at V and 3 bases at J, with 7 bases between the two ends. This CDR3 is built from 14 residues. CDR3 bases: TGTGCCAGCAGCTTGGATGGGGTTGGAAACACCATATATTTT. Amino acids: CASSLDGVGNTIYF.

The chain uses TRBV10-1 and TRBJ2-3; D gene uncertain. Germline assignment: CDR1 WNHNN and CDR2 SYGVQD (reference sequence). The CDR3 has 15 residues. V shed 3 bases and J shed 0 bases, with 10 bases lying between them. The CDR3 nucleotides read TGCGCCAGCAGTGACCCGGGTGGGAGCACAGATACGCAGTATTTT. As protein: CASSDPGGSTDTQYF.

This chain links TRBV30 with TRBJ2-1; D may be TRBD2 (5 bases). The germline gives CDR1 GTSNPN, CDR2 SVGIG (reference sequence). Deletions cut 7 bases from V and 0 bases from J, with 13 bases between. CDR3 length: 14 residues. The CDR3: CASESGSSYNEQFF. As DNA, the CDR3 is TGTGCCTCTGAGAGCGGAAGCTCCTACAATGAGCAGTTCTTC.

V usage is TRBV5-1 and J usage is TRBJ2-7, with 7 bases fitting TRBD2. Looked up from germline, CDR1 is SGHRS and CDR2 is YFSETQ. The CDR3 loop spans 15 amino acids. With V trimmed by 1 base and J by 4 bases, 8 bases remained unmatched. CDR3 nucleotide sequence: TGCGCCAGCAGCTTGTCGGGCGGGAGTACGTACGAGCAGTACTTC. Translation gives CASSLSGGSTYEQYF.

The CDR3 DNA follows: TGTGCCAGCAGTGAAGAGGGCGGATTCTCTGGAAACACCATATATTTT. Translation: CASSEEGGFSGNTIYF. The chain uses TRBV6-1 and TRBJ1-3; D is ambiguous. Per the germline V gene, CDR1 is MNHNS and CDR2 is SASEGT. With 1 base removed from V and 0 bases from J, the gap between germline ends came to 10 bases. The CDR3 extends over 16 amino acids.

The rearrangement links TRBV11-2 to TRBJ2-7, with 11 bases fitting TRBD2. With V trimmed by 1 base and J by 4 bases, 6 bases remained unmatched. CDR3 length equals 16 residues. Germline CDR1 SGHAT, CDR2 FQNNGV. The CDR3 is CASSLAASGGIYEQYF. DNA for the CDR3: TGTGCCAGCAGCTTAGCCGCTAGCGGGGGGATTTACGAGCAGTACTTC.

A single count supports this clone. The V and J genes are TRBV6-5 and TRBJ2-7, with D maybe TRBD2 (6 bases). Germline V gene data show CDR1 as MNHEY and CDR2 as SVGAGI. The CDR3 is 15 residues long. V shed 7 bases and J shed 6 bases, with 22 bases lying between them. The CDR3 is CASTPRGGPPSEQYF. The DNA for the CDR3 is TGTGCCAGCACCCCCCGTGGAGGGCCCCCAAGCGAGCAGTACTTC.

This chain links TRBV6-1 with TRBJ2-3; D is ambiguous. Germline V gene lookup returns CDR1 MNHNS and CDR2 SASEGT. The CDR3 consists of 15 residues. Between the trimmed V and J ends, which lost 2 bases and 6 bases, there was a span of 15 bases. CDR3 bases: TGTGCCAGCAGTGAATCTGTGGGTATTGGGGATACGCAGTATTTT. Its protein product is CASSESVGIGDTQYF.

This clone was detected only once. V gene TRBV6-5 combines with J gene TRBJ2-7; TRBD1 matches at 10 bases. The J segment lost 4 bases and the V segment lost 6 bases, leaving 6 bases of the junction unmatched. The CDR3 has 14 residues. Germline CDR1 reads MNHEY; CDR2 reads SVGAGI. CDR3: CASRLDRGIYEQYF. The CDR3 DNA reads TGTGCCAGCAGACTGGACAGGGGGATATACGAGCAGTACTTC.

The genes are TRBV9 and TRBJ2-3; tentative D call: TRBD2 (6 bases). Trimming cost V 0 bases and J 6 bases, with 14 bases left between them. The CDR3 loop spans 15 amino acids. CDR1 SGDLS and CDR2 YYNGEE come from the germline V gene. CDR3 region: CASSVDFREKDTQYF. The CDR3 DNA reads TGTGCCAGCAGCGTAGATTTCCGGGAGAAGGATACGCAGTATTTT.

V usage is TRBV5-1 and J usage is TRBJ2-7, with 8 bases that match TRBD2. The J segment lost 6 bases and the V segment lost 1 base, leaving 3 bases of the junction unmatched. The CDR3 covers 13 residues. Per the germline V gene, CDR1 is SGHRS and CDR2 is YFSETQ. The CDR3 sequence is CASSLSREGEQYF. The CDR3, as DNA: TGCGCCAGCAGCTTGTCACGGGAGGGCGAGCAGTACTTC.

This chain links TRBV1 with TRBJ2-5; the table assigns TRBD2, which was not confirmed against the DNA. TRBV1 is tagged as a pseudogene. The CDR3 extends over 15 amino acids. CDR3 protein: CTSSQLAGYQETQYF. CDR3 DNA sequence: TGCACCAGCAGCCAGCTAGCGGGATACCAAGAGACCCAGTACTTC.

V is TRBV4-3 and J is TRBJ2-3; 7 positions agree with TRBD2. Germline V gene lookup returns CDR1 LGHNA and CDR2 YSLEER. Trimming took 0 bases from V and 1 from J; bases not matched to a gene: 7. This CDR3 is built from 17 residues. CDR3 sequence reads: CASSQDAGEVGTDTQYF. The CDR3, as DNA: TGCGCCAGCAGCCAAGATGCGGGGGAGGTCGGCACAGATACGCAGTATTTT.

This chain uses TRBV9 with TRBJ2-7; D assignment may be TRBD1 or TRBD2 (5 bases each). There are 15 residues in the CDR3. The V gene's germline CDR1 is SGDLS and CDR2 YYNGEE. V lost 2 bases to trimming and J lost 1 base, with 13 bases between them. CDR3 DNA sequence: TGTGCCAGCAGCGTGGGCTGGGGGTTATCCTACGAGCAGTACTTC. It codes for CASSVGWGLSYEQYF.